Detailed here is one T cell receptor beta chain. The antigen remains unidentified. Deletions cut 2 bases from V and 4 bases from J, with 12 bases between. The CDR3 is made up of 14 amino acids. Germline loops: CDR1 SGHRS, CDR2 YFSETQ. Vbeta (60) and Jbeta (13) primers were used in the PCR. TCRdb keeps only in-frame clones here, not all; method: immunoSEQ multiplex PCR. The repertoire holds approximately 240,000 clones, with over 65% as singletons. This record comes from a study of cytomegalovirus exposure and HLA in healthy donors. Whole-study findings and limits: Owing to their indistinguishability, certain V segments, notably TRBV6-2 and TRBV6-3, were excluded.

The TCR originated in a woman in her fifties or sixties in good health and CMV-seropositive. The sample consisted of PBMCs. The V call is TRBV5-1, the J call TRBJ1-1; D call uncertain. CDR3 sequence (DNA): TGCGCCAGCAGCTTTAAGGGAGGCGGCACTGAAGCTTTCTTT. Its protein product is CASSFKGGGTEAFF.